This passage covers 32 T cell receptor beta chains from one sample sequenced in a study of cytomegalovirus exposure and HLA in healthy donors. The method was immunoSEQ multiplex PCR; TCRdb's version includes in-frame clones alone and lacks a portion of them. Here the sample spans around 250,000 clones, almost 90% being singletons. Input material: PBMCs. These TCRs come from a woman aged 18-35 years in good health and CMV-seronegative.

This clone was seen a single time. The V gene is TRBV5-1, the J gene TRBJ2-1, with D perhaps matching TRBD2 (7 bases). The CDR3 consists of 15 residues. V lost 4 bases to trimming and J lost 3 bases, with 14 bases between them. Germline V gene data show CDR1 as SGHRS and CDR2 as YFSETQ. The DNA of the CDR3 is TGCGCCAGCAGCCCGAGAGGGGGGGACTACAATGAGCAGTTCTTC. Amino acids: CASSPRGGDYNEQFF.

The J gene is TRBJ1-5, the V gene TRBV10-3; 7 nucleotides align to TRBD1. Trimming removed 4 bases from V and 2 bases from J; junction bases left unmatched: 2. Germline-derived CDR1 and CDR2 are ENHRY and SYGVKD. The CDR3 loop spans 14 amino acids. CDR3 region: CAISAGTGNQPQHF. Here the CDR3 DNA reads TGTGCCATCAGTGCCGGGACAGGCAATCAGCCCCAGCATTTT.

This rearrangement joins TRBV11-3 to TRBJ2-7, with D uncertain. Trimming took off 2 bases at V and 2 bases at J, with 7 bases between the two ends. The CDR3 totals 13 residues. Germline lookup yields CDR1 SGHNT and CDR2 YENEEA. CDR3 region: CASSLNRPYEQYF. The CDR3 region has the DNA TGTGCCAGCAGCTTAAACAGACCCTACGAGCAGTACTTC.

The chain combines TRBV7-6 with TRBJ2-5, with 7 bases that match TRBD1. The CDR3 has 16 amino acids. Germline V gives CDR1 SGHVS, CDR2 FNYEAQ. V was pared by 2 bases and J by 5 bases, with 11 bases of the junction left unmatched. For the CDR3, the DNA is TGTGCCAGCAGCTTATCGACAGGGCGTCGTGGGGAGACCCAGTACTTC. This gives the protein CASSLSTGRRGETQYF.

CDR3: CASSYLGTGQGGYTF. CDR3 coding DNA: TGTGCCAGCAGTTATTTGGGAACCGGCCAGGGTGGCTACACCTTC. The chain uses TRBV6-5 and TRBJ1-2; D is perhaps TRBD1 (5 bases). The V end was cut by 3 bases, the J end by 7 bases, with 18 bases between. This CDR3 has 15 residues. Germline CDR1 is MNHEY and CDR2 is SVGAGI.

The chain recombines TRBV27 with TRBJ2-7; D is uncertain. V was pared by 6 bases and J by 4 bases, with 13 bases between. The CDR3 loop spans 13 amino acids. The germline V gene has CDR1 MNHEY and CDR2 SMNVEV (reference sequence). In DNA, the CDR3 is TGTGCCAGCAGCAGGATCCCTGGGTACGAGCAGTACTTC. Translation gives CASSRIPGYEQYF.

The rearrangement uses TRBV7-2 and TRBJ2-1; 8 positions match TRBD2. The CDR3 spans 16 residues. Germline assignment: CDR1 SGHTA and CDR2 FQGNSA. J lost 4 bases, V lost 1 base, and 6 bases had no gene match. The chain's CDR3 is CASSLGFERGYNEQFF. DNA of the CDR3: TGTGCCAGCAGCTTAGGTTTCGAGCGGGGGTACAATGAGCAGTTCTTC.

This chain uses TRBV2 with TRBJ1-6; D might be TRBD1 (5 bases). Germline-derived CDR1 and CDR2 are SNHLY and FYNNEI. V was trimmed by 6 bases and J by 9 bases, leaving 12 bases between them. The CDR3 sequence is 13 residues long. CDR3 in DNA: TGTGCCAGCAGGGAGGGGATAGGTTCACCCCTCCACTTT. Translating gives CASREGIGSPLHF.

The chain recombines TRBV7-2 with TRBJ2-7; 8 positions match TRBD2. Trimming at V came to 1 base and at J to 6 bases, leaving 8 bases not matched to a gene. Germline CDR1 SGHTA, CDR2 FQGNSA. The CDR3 covers 15 residues. The CDR3 sequence: CASSLGWTSLSEQYF. The CDR3 bases are TGTGCCAGCAGCTTAGGGTGGACTAGCCTTTCCGAGCAGTACTTC.

This clone was observed once. The V gene is TRBV27, the J gene TRBJ2-1, with TRBD2 identical over 11 bases. V trimming: 3 bases; J trimming: 9 bases; junction bases outside the gene matches: 4. This CDR3 contains 14 residues. The germline CDR1 and CDR2 sequences are MNHEY and SMNVEV (reference sequence). CDR3 sequence: CASSFLAGGPEQFF. In DNA, the CDR3 is TGTGCCAGCAGTTTCTTAGCGGGGGGGCCTGAGCAGTTCTTC.

This clone showed up just a few times. The chain uses TRBV11-2 and TRBJ2-1; 13 positions agree with TRBD2. Trimming removed 3 bases from V and 5 bases from J; junction bases left unmatched: 1. This CDR3 spans 15 amino acids. CDR1 is SGHAT, CDR2 FQNNGV, per germline. CDR3 in amino acids: CASSFTSGGDNEQFF. The CDR3 coding sequence is TGTGCCAGCAGCTTTACTAGCGGGGGGGACAATGAGCAGTTCTTC.

The chain joins TRBV21-1 to TRBJ2-1; the table's D gene call, TRBD2, was not cross checked with the DNA. TRBV21-1 is reported as a pseudogene. This CDR3 has 20 amino acids. CDR3: CASSKVLGTSGPPSYNEQFF. The CDR3 DNA is TGTGCCAGCAGCAAAGTCCTTGGGACTAGCGGGCCCCCCTCCTACAATGAGCAGTTCTTC.

This sequence joins TRBV28 and TRBJ2-5, with unresolved D. Trimming removed 2 bases at V and 6 bases at J, with 7 bases between. Germline lookup yields CDR1 MDHEN and CDR2 SYDVKM. This CDR3 comprises 12 residues. This chain's CDR3 is CASSLERKTQYF. CDR3 nucleotide sequence: TGTGCCAGCAGTTTAGAGAGGAAGACCCAGTACTTC.

The chain joins TRBV27 to TRBJ2-2; D perhaps matches TRBD1 (6 bases). The CDR3 totals 17 residues. V lost 6 bases, J lost 5 bases, and 22 bases lay in between. Germline V gene lookup returns CDR1 MNHEY and CDR2 SMNVEV (reference sequence). The CDR3 DNA follows: TGTGCCAGCAGCCGCGCCCAGGGAGCAGGGGTGACCGGGGAGCTGTTTTTT. Translation gives CASSRAQGAGVTGELFF.

The rearrangement joins TRBV5-5 to TRBJ1-2; TRBD1 agrees at 10 bases. V lost 3 bases, J lost 3 bases, and 8 bases stayed unmatched. CDR3 length: 16 residues. CDR1 and CDR2 from the germline V gene are SGHKS and YYEKEE (reference sequence). Written as DNA, the CDR3 is TGTGCCAGCAGCTCATCAACCGGGACAGGGGACTATGGCTACACCTTC. Protein product: CASSSSTGTGDYGYTF.

The V call is TRBV7-8, the J call TRBJ2-5; TRBD1 is a possible D gene (6 bases). The CDR3 runs 14 residues. Germline CDR1 reads SGHVS; CDR2 reads FQNEAQ. The V end lost 4 bases, the J end lost 1 base, and 10 bases lay between the germline ends. The CDR3, as DNA: TGTGCCAGCAGCTACACAGGGATCCAAGAGACCCAGTACTTC. This translates into CASSYTGIQETQYF.

The CDR3, as DNA: TGTGCCAGCAGCTTGGCCCAGTATAGCAATCAGCCCCAGCATTTT. It codes for CASSLAQYSNQPQHF. The chain links TRBV5-8 to TRBJ1-5, with D hard to call. The CDR3 is 15 residues long. The germline V gene has CDR1 SGHTS and CDR2 YDEGEE. V was pared by 0 bases and J by 0 bases, with 7 bases between.

The rearrangement links TRBV7-2 to TRBJ2-1; TRBD2 agrees at 11 bases. The germline V gene has CDR1 SGHTA and CDR2 FQGNSA. The CDR3 spans 17 residues. V shed 3 bases and J 0 bases; nucleotides not matched to a gene: 4. This chain's CDR3 is CASSFPSGGYSYNEQFF. The CDR3 nucleotides read TGTGCCAGCAGCTTCCCTAGCGGGGGGTACTCCTACAATGAGCAGTTCTTC. The full variable domain, its missing parts supplied by reference TRBV7-2 and TRBJ2-1, is GAGVSQSPSNKVTEKGKDVELRCDPISGHTALYWYRQSLGQGLEFLIYFQGNSAPDKSGLPSDRFSAERTGGSVSTLTIQRTQQEDSAVYLCASSFPSGGYSYNEQFFGPGTRLTVL.

This clone is a singleton in its sample. This chain links TRBV19 with TRBJ2-2; maybe TRBD1 (5 bases). This CDR3 contains 15 residues. V gave up 6 bases and J gave up 0 bases, with 11 bases separating them. Germline CDR1 LNHDA, CDR2 SQIVND (reference sequence). The CDR3 region has the DNA TGTGCCAGTAGCATGACAGCTACGAACACCGGGGAGCTGTTTTTT. It specifies CASSMTATNTGELFF.

This clone has a handful of counts. The J gene is TRBJ2-5, the V gene TRBV7-9; D is unclear. The CDR3 runs 12 residues. Looked up from germline, CDR1 is SEHNR and CDR2 is FQNEAQ (reference sequence). Deletions cut 1 base from V and 3 bases from J, with 3 bases between. The CDR3 sequence: CASSLGEETQYF. The DNA for the CDR3 is TGTGCCAGCAGCTTAGGCGAAGAGACCCAGTACTTC.

V usage is TRBV2 and J usage is TRBJ1-2; D is possibly TRBD1 (6 bases). The ends were cut back, 7 bases at V and 9 bases at J, with 30 bases in the middle. CDR1 is SNHLY, CDR2 FYNNEI, per germline. The CDR3 sequence is 17 residues long. CDR3 protein: CASKSFRRVQGYSSYTF. The CDR3 DNA is TGTGCCAGCAAGTCGTTCCGAAGGGTACAGGGTTATAGTAGCTACACCTTC.

This CDR3 is CASSQEMRTLSYEQYF. Written as DNA, the CDR3 is TGCGCCAGCAGCCAAGAAATGAGGACTCTCTCCTACGAGCAGTACTTC. J is TRBJ2-7 and V is TRBV4-3; D might be TRBD2 (5 bases). This CDR3 region has 16 residues. Germline V gene data show CDR1 as LGHNA and CDR2 as YSLEER. V was shortened by 0 bases and J by 0 bases, with 12 bases between the two germline ends.

The genes are TRBV7-6 and TRBJ2-2, with 7 bases lining up with TRBD2. There are 15 residues in the CDR3. The V and J ends lost 2 bases and 7 bases, in that order; junction bases with no gene match: 7. Germline loops: CDR1 SGHVS, CDR2 FNYEAQ. As DNA, the CDR3 is TGTGCCAGCAGCTTACCCCGGGGGGTAAGCGGGGAGCTGTTTTTT. Amino acids: CASSLPRGVSGELFF.

The chain has TRBV29-1 and TRBJ2-1; possibly TRBD2 for D (5 bases). V was trimmed by 6 bases and J by 3 bases, leaving 12 bases between them. The germline V gene has CDR1 SQVTM and CDR2 ANQGSEA. This CDR3 region has 13 residues. The CDR3 here is CSVGRGRYNEQFF. CDR3 in DNA: TGCAGCGTAGGGAGAGGTCGCTACAATGAGCAGTTCTTC.

The chain has TRBV28 and TRBJ1-1, with 8 bases fitting TRBD1. CDR1 and CDR2 (germline): MDHEN, SYDVKM. V was pared by 4 bases and J by 4 bases, with 2 bases of the junction left unmatched. The CDR3 is made up of 13 amino acids. CDR3 DNA: TGTGCCAGCAGTTCTCAGGGGGCCACTGAAGCTTTCTTT. The encoded protein is CASSSQGATEAFF. The full variable domain, rest sourced from reference TRBV28 and TRBJ1-1, is DVKVTQSSRYLVKRTGEKVFLECVQDMDHENMFWYRQDPGLGLRLIYFSYDVKMKEKGDIPEGYSVSREKKERFSLILESASTNQTSMYLCASSSQGATEAFFGQGTRLTVV.

The sample holds one count of this clone. The rearrangement links TRBV4-1 to TRBJ1-1; D is possibly TRBD1 (5 bases). V was cut by 2 bases and J by 0 bases, with 7 bases left in between. CDR1 and CDR2 (germline): MGHRA, YSYEKL. CDR3 length equals 14 residues. Here the CDR3 DNA reads TGCGCCAGCAGCCAATTGACAGTGAACACTGAAGCTTTCTTT. This codes for CASSQLTVNTEAFF.

V and J are TRBV5-4 and TRBJ2-5; tentatively, D is TRBD2 (6 bases). Germline V gene lookup returns CDR1 SGHNT and CDR2 YYREEE (reference sequence). V was shortened by 3 bases and J by 4 bases, with 22 bases between the two germline ends. This CDR3 is 17 amino acids long. The CDR3 DNA is TGTGCCAGCAGCTCTAGAGGGTCTCGGGGGAACGGAGAGACCCAGTACTTC. It encodes CASSSRGSRGNGETQYF.

This chain links TRBV27 with TRBJ1-2, with D maybe TRBD1 (6 bases). This CDR3 has 13 amino acids. Deletions cut 5 bases from V and 6 bases from J, with 13 bases between. Germline V gene lookup returns CDR1 MNHEY and CDR2 SMNVEV (reference sequence). In nucleotides, the CDR3 is TGTGCCAGCAGTCCACAGGGTCGGGATGGCTACACCTTC. It codes for CASSPQGRDGYTF.

V is TRBV5-1 and J is TRBJ2-7; D is undetermined. CDR3 size: 13 residues. Looked up from germline, CDR1 is SGHRS and CDR2 is YFSETQ. V was shortened by 0 bases and J by 6 bases, with 10 bases between the two germline ends. CDR3 sequence: CASSLDGQLEQYF. In DNA form, the CDR3 reads TGCGCCAGCAGCTTGGATGGGCAGCTCGAGCAGTACTTC.

As DNA, the CDR3 is TGTGCCAGCAGTTCTCGGGTGTTGAGGGATACAGGGTCGAACACCGGGGAGCTGTTTTTT. Translated, it gives CASSSRVLRDTGSNTGELFF. The chain carries TRBV28 and TRBJ2-2, with TRBD1 as a possible D gene (6 bases). Germline CDR1 MDHEN, CDR2 SYDVKM. This CDR3 is built from 20 residues. V was shortened by 4 bases and J by 0 bases, with 24 bases between the two germline ends.

The J gene is TRBJ1-1, the V gene TRBV6-1, with 7 bases identical to TRBD1. The ends lost 5 bases at V and 4 bases at J; junction bases unmatched: 7. Per germline, CDR1 MNHNS and CDR2 SASEGT. The CDR3 is 14 amino acids. The CDR3 DNA sequence: TGTGCCAGCAGTCAACAGGGGAGATTCACTGAAGCTTTCTTT. Translating gives CASSQQGRFTEAFF.

The CDR3 DNA reads TGTGCCAGCAGCTTTGAGGGAAAGCCCCTCCACTTT. It yields the protein CASSFEGKPLHF. V and J are TRBV5-6 and TRBJ1-6; no clear D gene. In germline, CDR1 is SGHDT, CDR2 YYEEEE. The CDR3 runs to 12 residues. Trimming removed 2 bases from V and 13 bases from J, with 10 bases in between.